This T cell receptor beta chain originates from a study of blood T cells in healthy people across ages. Each of the donors had roughly 10 milliliters of peripheral blood drawn into EDTA-treated Vacutainer tubes. For the second PCR, which ran for about 7 to 11 cycles, a sample-barcoded 5' primer and a J-beta primer mix were used. TCRdb re-analysed the 5' RACE reads in MiXCR, keeping a single row per CDR3 protein. This sample carries roughly 830,000 distinct CDR3 sequences, around two thirds of them seen once, and the ten largest clones take 25% to 35%. Germline V lookup: CDR1 DFQATT, CDR2 SNEGSKA (reference sequence). The CDR3 has 14 residues. The trim removed 6 bases at V and 2 bases at J, leaving 9 bases unmatched.

The sequenced sample was blood. This sequence joins TRBV20-1 and TRBJ1-2, with 7 bases aligning to TRBD1. This sequence originates from a man younger than 40 in good health. This CDR3 reads CSAKNLQGNYGYTF. The CDR3 bases are TGCAGTGCCAAAAACTTACAGGGGAACTATGGCTACACCTTC.